These 26 T cell receptor beta chains were sequenced from one sample in a study of blood T cells in healthy people across ages. Combining a sample-barcoded 5' primer with a J-beta primer mix, a second PCR ran for roughly 7 to 11 cycles. TCRdb called the 5' RACE reads again in MiXCR, with one record for every CDR3 protein. The data contain roughly 1.7 million distinct CDR3 sequences, 30% to 40% of them singletons. What was sequenced was blood. The receptors come from a woman aged 25 to 39 in good health.

With regard to this clonotype: The junction does not match germline at one end; this may be a read error. The chain carries TRBV29-1 and TRBJ1-2; TRBD1 is a possible D gene (6 bases). The germline V gene has CDR1 SQVTM and CDR2 ANQGSEA. This CDR3 is built from 15 residues. The CDR3 DNA follows: TGCAGCATTGAAGAACCCCTACAGGGTCCCTATGGCTACACCTTC. Amino acids: CSIEEPLQGPYGYTF.

J is TRBJ2-5 and V is TRBV12-3 or TRBV12-4; 8 bases align to TRBD1. The V gene end was trimmed by 7 bases and the J gene end by 5 bases; junction bases not matched to a gene: 15. The CDR3 is 16 residues long. The CDR3, as DNA: TGTGCCAGCACTATACAGGGGGTAGCGAAAAGGGAGACCCAGTACTTC. It yields the protein CASTIQGVAKRETQYF.

This clonotype was counted a few times. J is TRBJ1-1 and V is TRBV12-3 or TRBV12-4; D uncertain. This CDR3 is built from 12 residues. Trimming cost V 5 bases and J 7 bases, with 11 bases left between them. The DNA of the CDR3 is TGTGCCAGCAGTCTCGTCCCCGGTGAAGCTTTCTTT. As protein: CASSLVPGEAFF.

In its sample, this clonotype was seen a few times. The chain combines TRBV10-3 with TRBJ1-1; D call uncertain. Germline V lookup: CDR1 ENHRY, CDR2 SYGVKD. Trimming cost V 0 bases and J 3 bases, with 11 bases left between them. The CDR3 covers 15 residues. The CDR3 sequence is CAISESRDGDTEAFF. The CDR3 DNA is TGTGCCATCAGTGAGTCGAGGGATGGGGACACTGAAGCTTTCTTT.

This clonotype was recorded a few times. The chain has TRBV20-1 and TRBJ2-7, with 7 nucleotides matching TRBD1. Germline V lookup: CDR1 DFQATT, CDR2 SNEGSKA (reference sequence). This CDR3 spans 13 amino acids. After removal of 4 bases from V and 3 bases from J, the junction contained 6 bases not matched to a gene. CDR3 region: CSAIEGAHYEQYF. The CDR3 nucleotides are TGCAGTGCTATTGAGGGGGCCCACTACGAGCAGTACTTC.

On this clonotype: It may be a read error: a sequence one base away is much more abundant. The gene calls are TRBV4-1 and TRBJ2-4; 9 positions match TRBD1. Germline lookup yields CDR1 MGHRA and CDR2 YSYEKL. Trimming at V came to 4 bases and at J to 6 bases, leaving 10 bases not matched to a gene. The CDR3 covers 16 residues. The CDR3 region has the DNA TGCGCCAGCAGCCTATTCCCCCCGGGACAGGGAAACATTCAGTACTTC. This encodes CASSLFPPGQGNIQYF.

Concerning this clonotype itself: Relative to the germline gene, one junction end is altered; a read error may explain this. V is TRBV6-1 and J is TRBJ2-7; 7 bases match TRBD1. The CDR3 consists of 16 residues. CDR1 is MNHNS and CDR2 is SASEGT in the germline V gene. CDR3 DNA: TGTGCCGGCAGTGGACAGGTACGCCCTTGGTCCTACGAGCAGTACTTC. Translated: CAGSGQVRPWSYEQYF.

As for this clonotype: The junction and the germline gene differ at one end; a read error may be behind it. The V gene is TRBV2, the J gene TRBJ1-2; no clear D. The CDR3 contains 14 residues. The germline CDR1 and CDR2 sequences are SNHLY and FYNNEI. CDR3 sequence reads: CASVSLVANYGCTF. In DNA, the CDR3 is TGTGCCAGCGTTAGTCTCGTAGCTAACTATGGCTGCACCTTC.

V is TRBV6-5 and J is TRBJ2-4; either TRBD1 or TRBD2 may supply D (6 bases each). Germline V gene lookup returns CDR1 MNHEY and CDR2 SVGAGI. This CDR3 comprises 13 residues. The V end lost 0 bases, the J end lost 9 bases, and 9 bases lay between the germline ends. The CDR3: CASSYSEGVIQYF. CDR3 nucleotides: TGTGCCAGCAGTTACTCGGAGGGGGTCATTCAGTACTTC.

This clonotype was observed a few times. The genes are TRBV9 and TRBJ2-4; 8 nucleotides align to TRBD2. The J call may be faulty, since TRBJ2-7 better matches the DNA end. The CDR3 length is 16 residues. The germline gives CDR1 SGDLS, CDR2 YYNGEE. CDR3 DNA: TGTGCCAGCAGCGTAGGGAACACACTAGCGGCCTACGAGCAGTACTTC. Its translation: CASSVGNTLAAYEQYF.

This clonotype was seen more than once but under ten times. V and J are TRBV30 and TRBJ2-4; 8 nucleotides match TRBD1. The tail of the sequence fits TRBJ2-7 better, so the J call may be wrong. The CDR3 is made up of 14 amino acids. CDR1 is GTSNPN, CDR2 SVGIG, per germline (reference sequence). CDR3 nucleotides: TGTGCCTGGACCCTGACAGGGGATCGGTACGAGCAGTACTTC. Its translation is CAWTLTGDRYEQYF.

Comments on this clonotype: A much larger clone lies a single base off, so this may be a read error. This chain connects TRBV4-1 to TRBJ2-1; the D is unclear. This CDR3 region has 14 residues. Germline-derived CDR1 and CDR2 are MGHRA and YSYEKL. The CDR3 region has the DNA TGCGCCAGCAACCAAGAGCCAGCGACCAATGAGCAGTTCTTC. Translation: CASNQEPATNEQFF.

This chain joins TRBV27 and TRBJ2-1, with D perhaps given as TRBD1 or TRBD2 (5 bases each). The better agreement between TRBJ2-7 and the DNA end casts doubt on the J call. The germline gives CDR1 MNHEY, CDR2 SMNVEV (reference sequence). The CDR3 is 19 residues long. CDR3 sequence (DNA): TGTGCCAGCAGGACCAGGTGGGACCTCTCAACGGGGTCCTACAATGAGCAGTACTTC. The encoded protein is CASRTRWDLSTGSYNEQYF.

This clonotype turned up a few times. CDR3 sequence (DNA): TGTGCCAGCAGCCCTGGGGGACAGGGTTCCTACGAGCAGTACTTC. Amino acid sequence: CASSPGGQGSYEQYF. This chain connects TRBV7-9 to TRBJ2-7; 9 nucleotides line up with TRBD1. Germline V gene data show CDR1 as SEHNR and CDR2 as FQNEAQ (reference sequence). This CDR3 spans 15 amino acids. The V gene end was trimmed by 5 bases and the J gene end by 1 base; junction bases not matched to a gene: 6.

This clonotype was seen only a few times. The genes are TRBV15 and TRBJ2-7; TRBD2 matches 7 bases. Germline lookup yields CDR1 LNHNV and CDR2 YYDKDF (reference sequence). This CDR3 region has 14 residues. J was trimmed by 1 base and V by 5 bases; bases with no gene match: 5. CDR3 nucleotides: TGTGCCACCAGCGAAAGGGGAGGGTCCTACGAGCAGTACTTC. It yields the protein CATSERGGSYEQYF.

V usage is TRBV20-1 and J usage is TRBJ1-5, with TRBD1 matching 10 bases. V trimming: 5 bases; J trimming: 6 bases; junction bases outside the gene matches: 7. Germline V gives CDR1 DFQATT, CDR2 SNEGSKA (reference sequence). The CDR3 extends over 14 amino acids. CDR3 residues: CSAGHGTGVQPQHF. The CDR3 DNA reads TGCAGTGCTGGGCACGGGACAGGGGTTCAGCCCCAGCATTTT.

The chain recombines TRBV10-3 with TRBJ2-1, with 8 bases that match TRBD2. The V gene end was trimmed by 5 bases and the J gene end by 1 base; junction bases not matched to a gene: 1. Germline CDR1 ENHRY, CDR2 SYGVKD. CDR3 length: 14 residues. The CDR3 DNA is TGTGCCATCAGTAGCGGGGGATCCTACAATGAGCAGTTCTTC. This translates into CAISSGGSYNEQFF.

J is TRBJ2-7 and V is TRBV6-5; 12 bases agree with TRBD2. With 4 bases clipped from V and 12 bases from J, the junction kept 7 bases outside the gene matches. Per the germline V gene, CDR1 is MNHEY and CDR2 is SVGAGI. This CDR3 spans 13 amino acids. CDR3 sequence (DNA): TGTGCCAGCAGTTCCGGGACTAGCGGGCCGGGGTACTTC. Residues: CASSSGTSGPGYF.

The chain uses TRBV4-2 and TRBJ1-2; 9 bases agree with TRBD1. V shed 1 base, J shed 5 bases, and the junction held 8 bases outside the gene matches. CDR1 LGHNA and CDR2 YNFKEQ come from the germline V gene. The CDR3 sequence is 16 residues long. The CDR3 is CASSQVLQGAEYGYTF. The CDR3 nucleotides read TGTGCCAGCAGCCAAGTACTACAGGGGGCCGAGTATGGCTACACCTTC.

The rearrangement joins TRBV5-1 to TRBJ1-6; TRBD1 matches 8 bases. With 3 bases clipped from V and 0 bases from J, the junction kept 5 bases outside the gene matches. The CDR3 loop spans 17 amino acids. CDR1 SGHRS and CDR2 YFSETQ come from the germline V gene. CDR3 amino acids: CASSSGQASSYNSPLHF. In nucleotides, the CDR3 is TGCGCCAGCAGCTCGGGACAGGCTAGCTCCTATAATTCACCCCTCCACTTT.

Remarks on this clonotype: Compared with germline, one end of the junction differs, possibly owing to a read error. The DNA of the CDR3 is TGTGCCGGCAGCCAAGTCGCGTCTGGGGCCAACGTCCTGACTTTC. It codes for CAGSQVASGANVLTF. The chain carries TRBV4-2 and TRBJ2-6, with D unresolved. CDR1 and CDR2 from the germline V gene are LGHNA and YNFKEQ. The CDR3 is made up of 15 amino acids.

The V and J genes are TRBV12-3 or TRBV12-4 and TRBJ2-3; TRBD2 is a possible D gene (6 bases). The CDR3 runs to 15 residues. V dropped 5 bases and J dropped 0 bases, with 12 bases sitting between them. The CDR3 DNA is TGTGCCAGCAGTGATCCGGGACTGAGCACAGATACGCAGTATTTT. This codes for CASSDPGLSTDTQYF.

This clonotype was detected only a few times. The chain carries TRBV6-5 and TRBJ2-2, with 8 bases that match TRBD1. Germline V gene lookup returns CDR1 MNHEY and CDR2 SVGAGI. This CDR3 spans 13 amino acids. V lost 8 bases and J lost 7; bases outside the gene matches: 6. The CDR3 DNA follows: TGTGCCAGCGCGGGACAGGTTTTCGGGGAGCTGTTTTTT. Protein sequence: CASAGQVFGELFF.

In its sample, this clonotype was seen a few times. The chain combines TRBV20-1 with TRBJ1-2; TRBD1 matches at 10 bases. The germline V gene encodes CDR1 DFQATT and CDR2 SNEGSKA (reference sequence). With V trimmed by 6 bases and J by 1 base, 14 bases remained unmatched. The CDR3 length is 17 residues. The CDR3 loop is CSARRTGTGALNYGYTF. As DNA, the CDR3 is TGCAGTGCCCGAAGAACCGGGACAGGGGCTCTTAACTATGGCTACACCTTC.

This clonotype came up once. This may come from a read error, since a much larger clone is one base off. The V call is TRBV29-1, the J call TRBJ2-3, with unresolved D. This CDR3 contains 12 residues. The V gene's germline CDR1 is SQVTM and CDR2 ANQGSEA. As DNA, the CDR3 is TGCAGCGTTGGTAGGGTGTCAGATGCGCAGTATTTT. Amino acids: CSVGRVSDAQYF.

This clonotype has at least ten counts. This chain uses TRBV6-2 or TRBV6-3 with TRBJ2-5, with D uncertain. V shed 0 bases and J shed 3 bases, with 11 bases lying between them. The V gene's germline CDR1 is MNHEY and CDR2 SVGEGT. CDR3 size: 15 residues. CDR3: CASSYSGSREETQYF. CDR3 nucleotide sequence: TGTGCCAGCAGTTACTCGGGTAGCAGAGAAGAGACCCAGTACTTC.